This T cell receptor (beta chain) is drawn from a study of T cells after yellow fever vaccination. Study-level findings and limits: Primary-vaccination clones mostly resurfaced post-booster (96% CD4, approximately 89% CD8). Any FACS-sorted repertoire could hold abundant clonotypes that contaminate it from the bulk population.

This clonotype was counted at least ten times. What it binds is unknown. The CDR3 runs 15 residues. J lost 0 bases, V lost 4 bases, and 6 bases had no gene match. Germline V gives CDR1 SGHRS, CDR2 YFSETQ. TCRdb fed the 5' RACE reads into MiXCR, producing one record per CDR3 protein. The data show a few hundred thousand distinct CDR3 sequences, around 4.9% seen once. The V gene is TRBV5-1, the J gene TRBJ1-1; TRBD1 matches 7 bases. The clonotype comes from a man aged 18 to 30 who received the YFV17D yellow fever vaccine. Specimen: CD4+ T cells sorted from PBMCs, collected on the day of the yellow fever booster vaccination. DNA for the CDR3: TGCGCCAGCAGCCCGGGGACAGTCTTGAACACTGAAGCTTTCTTT. It encodes CASSPGTVLNTEAFF.